A single sample is the source of the 9 T cell receptor beta chains below, sequenced in a study of T cells in Graves' hyperthyroidism and ophthalmopathy. TCR beta CDR3 region amplification was performed from RNA transcripts. The TCR CDR3 was amplified in a first-round RT-PCR using the HTBI primer set. TCRdb used MiXCR to reprocess the multiplex PCR reads, holding one entry per CDR3 protein. This table holds hundreds of thousands of distinct CDR3 sequences, about a sixth found once. Sequences were obtained from blood. The source is a woman aged 18-29 years with Graves' hyperthyroidism.

This clonotype occurred many times. This chain links TRBV3-1 with TRBJ1-1; D is possibly TRBD1 (6 bases). V was trimmed by 2 bases and J by 4 bases, leaving 20 bases between them. Germline values: CDR1 LGHDT, CDR2 YNNKEL (reference sequence). The CDR3 is 17 residues long. The CDR3 loop reads CASSQRLGRGAFTEAFF. In DNA form, the CDR3 reads TGTGCCAGCAGCCAAAGATTGGGTAGGGGGGCATTCACTGAAGCTTTCTTT.

This clonotype has at least ten counts. The chain has TRBV3-1 and TRBJ1-5; 9 bases map to TRBD1. The V and J ends lost 8 bases and 7 bases, in that order; junction bases with no gene match: 6. CDR1 and CDR2 (germline): LGHDT, YNNKEL (reference sequence). The CDR3 is made up of 13 amino acids. CDR3 protein: CASSRDRVQPQHF. For the CDR3, the DNA is TGTGCCAGCTCCCGGGACAGGGTCCAGCCCCAGCATTTT.

This clonotype was seen repeatedly, ten times or more. The chain is built from TRBV20-1 and TRBJ2-7; TRBD1 might be the D (5 bases). This CDR3 is built from 11 residues. In germline, CDR1 is DFQATT, CDR2 SNEGSKA (reference sequence). V gave up 6 bases and J gave up 3 bases, with 9 bases separating them. The CDR3, as DNA: TGCAGTGCGGCTCAGGGCTACGAGCAGTACTTC. Translated: CSAAQGYEQYF.

In its sample, this clonotype was seen many times. The V and J genes are TRBV11-2 and TRBJ2-7; 7 bases map to TRBD2. This CDR3 region has 13 residues. V gave up 4 bases and J gave up 7 bases; unmatched junction bases: 7. The germline V gene has CDR1 SGHAT and CDR2 FQNNGV. CDR3 coding DNA: TGTGCCAGCAGCTCCGGGGAGGGGAGGGAGCAGTACTTC. This codes for CASSSGEGREQYF.

This clonotype was picked up many times. This chain uses TRBV12-3 or TRBV12-4 with TRBJ1-1; D is uncertain. This CDR3 has 14 residues. Deletions cut 1 base from V and 1 base from J, with 7 bases between. Here the CDR3 reads CASSLGAGNTEAFF. CDR3 bases: TGTGCCAGCAGTTTAGGGGCCGGGAACACTGAAGCTTTCTTT.

This clonotype was counted at least ten times. The V call is TRBV28, the J call TRBJ1-5, with D possibly being TRBD1 (5 bases). The CDR3 totals 15 residues. Germline CDR1 is MDHEN and CDR2 is SYDVKM. The V end was cut by 7 bases, the J end by 3 bases, with 16 bases between. CDR3 DNA: TGTGCCAGCACCCAAGGGGAACGGGACAATCAGCCCCAGCATTTT. Translating gives CASTQGERDNQPQHF.

The chain is built from TRBV30 and TRBJ1-2; the D gene is possibly TRBD1 (5 bases). Germline CDR1 reads GTSNPN; CDR2 reads SVGIG (reference sequence). The CDR3 totals 12 residues. Trimming cost V 1 base and J 8 bases, with 11 bases left between them. As DNA, the CDR3 is TGTGCCTGGAGTGGGACACTGAGCGGCTACACCTTC. It translates to CAWSGTLSGYTF.

This clonotype was detected only once. The chain has TRBV2 and TRBJ1-2; TRBD1 aligns across 7 bases. Germline V gene data show CDR1 as SNHLY and CDR2 as FYNNEI. Trimming removed 3 bases from V and 6 bases from J; junction bases left unmatched: 7. This CDR3 is 14 amino acids long. The CDR3 nucleotides are TGTGCCAGCAGTGAGCAAGGGGGCGCGGATGGCTACACCTTC. Residues: CASSEQGGADGYTF. Variable domain in full (rest from reference TRBV2 and TRBJ1-2): EPEVTQTPSHQVTQMGQEVILRCVPISNHLYFYWYRQILGQKVEFLVSFYNNEISEKSEIFDDQFSVERPDGSNFTLKIRSTKLEDSAMYFCASSEQGGADGYTFGSGTRLTVV.

The sample holds many counts of this clonotype. The chain combines TRBV6-5 with TRBJ1-3; 9 bases line up with TRBD1. The germline V gene has CDR1 MNHEY and CDR2 SVGAGI. The V and J ends lost 0 bases and 6 bases, in that order; junction bases with no gene match: 3. The CDR3 spans 15 residues. The CDR3 region is CASSYSGQGVNTIYF. The DNA for the CDR3 is TGTGCCAGCAGTTACTCGGGACAGGGTGTAAACACCATATATTTT.